This T cell receptor (beta chain) originates from a study of beta chain features in type 1 diabetes. Study-level findings and limits: Sampled from patients, naive, central memory and Treg TCRB repertoires appeared more similar than those sampled from healthy donors. Possible PCR preference for shorter templates applied equally to patients and controls.

This clone was observed a handful of times. Its matching antigen is unknown. The isolated RNA, all of it, was reverse transcribed, so expressed TCRB transcripts were what got sequenced. TCRdb's copy holds only in-frame clones and misses some; the assay was immunoSEQ multiplex PCR. The table has about 210,000 clones, approximately 11% seen once. The origin of this receptor is a man between 18 and 29 years old in good health. Source material: central memory CD4+ T cells from blood.

The CDR3 here is CASSPSRDRVGSYGYTF. CDR3 DNA: TGTGCCAGCAGCCCGTCCCGGGACAGGGTCGGCAGCTATGGCTACACCTTC. This rearrangement joins TRBV7-9 to TRBJ1-2; 9 bases map to TRBD1. This CDR3 region has 17 residues. CDR1 is SEHNR, CDR2 FQNEAQ, per germline (reference sequence). J was trimmed by 4 bases and V by 5 bases; bases with no gene match: 14.